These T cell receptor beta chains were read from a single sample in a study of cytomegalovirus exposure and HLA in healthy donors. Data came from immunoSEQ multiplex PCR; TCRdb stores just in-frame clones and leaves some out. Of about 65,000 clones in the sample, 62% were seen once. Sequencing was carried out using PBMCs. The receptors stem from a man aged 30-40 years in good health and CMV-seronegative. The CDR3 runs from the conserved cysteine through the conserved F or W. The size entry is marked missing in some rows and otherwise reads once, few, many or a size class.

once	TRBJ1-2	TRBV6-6	CASSSSPIRNGYTF
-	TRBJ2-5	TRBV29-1	CSVEPSGGEQETQYF
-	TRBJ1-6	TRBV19	CASSTQSSYNSPLHF
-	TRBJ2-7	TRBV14	CASSLWESPGQGYEQYF
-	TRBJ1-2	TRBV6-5	CASSRGPTGNYGYTF
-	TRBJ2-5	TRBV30	CAWTLTDRLPDLETQYF
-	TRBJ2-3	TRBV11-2	CASSLDGRRPYF
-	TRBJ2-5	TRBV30	CAWGASGGFQETQYF
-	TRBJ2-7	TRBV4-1	CASSHLGGTTYEQYF
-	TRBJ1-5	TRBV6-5	CASSYSKSLNQPQHF
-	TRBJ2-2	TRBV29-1	CSVEFRDTGELFF
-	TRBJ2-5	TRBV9	CASSALGETQYF
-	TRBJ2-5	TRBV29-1	CSVDGQGRETQYF
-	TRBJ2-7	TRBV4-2	CASSQEGRGVDEQYF
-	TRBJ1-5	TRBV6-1	CAGHEGLGSNQPQHF
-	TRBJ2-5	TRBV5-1	CASSPPQETQYF
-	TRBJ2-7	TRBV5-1	CASSSVTGTGPHEQYF
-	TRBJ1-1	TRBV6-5	CASSYSSQNEAFF
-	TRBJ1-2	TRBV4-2	CASSQGHRQGGTYGYTF
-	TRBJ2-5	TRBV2	CASRQPTGHETQYF
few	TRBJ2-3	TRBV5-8	CASRQGLVLSTDTQYF
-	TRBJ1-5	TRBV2	CASSQGQVSQPQHF
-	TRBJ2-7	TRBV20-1	CSAMTSYEQYF
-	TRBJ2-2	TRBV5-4	CASSYAGTNTGELFF
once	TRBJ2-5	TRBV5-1	CASSWAPLAGIQETQYF
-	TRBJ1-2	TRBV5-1	CASSPAGTGKGYTF
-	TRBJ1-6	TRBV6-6	CASEEPYDNSPLHF
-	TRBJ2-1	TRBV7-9	CASSPSGHEQFF
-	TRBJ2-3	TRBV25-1	CASRTVDTDTQYF
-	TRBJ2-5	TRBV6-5	CASSTDSLETQYF
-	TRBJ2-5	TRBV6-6	CASSYVGGQTETQYF
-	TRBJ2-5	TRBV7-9	CASSPVTGQGQETQYF
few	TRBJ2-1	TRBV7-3	CASSGTVYNEQFF
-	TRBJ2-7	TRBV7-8	CASSSQGSYEQYF
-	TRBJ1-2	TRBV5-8	CASSLDPADARAYGYTF
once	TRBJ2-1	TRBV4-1	CASSQYGHGGSYNEQFF
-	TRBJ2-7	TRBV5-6	CASGRPFPYEQYF
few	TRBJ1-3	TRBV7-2	CASSPDGVSGNTIYF
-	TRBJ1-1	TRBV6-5	CASRDGGNTEAFF
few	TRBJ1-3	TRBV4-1	CASSRAGLTLAGNTIYF
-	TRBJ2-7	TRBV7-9	CASSLGGGSEQYF
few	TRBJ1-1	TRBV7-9	CASSLWREDTEAFF
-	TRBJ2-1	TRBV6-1	CASWTGPYNEQFF
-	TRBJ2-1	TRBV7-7	CASSSSSSSYNEQFF
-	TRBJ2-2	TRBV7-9	CASSLAQPTGELFF
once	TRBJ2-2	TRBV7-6	CASSWAGGNTGELFF
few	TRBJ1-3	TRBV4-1	CASSGTGGLSGNTIYF
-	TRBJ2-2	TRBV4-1	CASSQEMTGGTGELFF
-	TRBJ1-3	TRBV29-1	CSVIGTDTGNTIYF
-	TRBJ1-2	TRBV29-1	CSVEAGVSYGYTF
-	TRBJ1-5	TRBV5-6	CASSLGSDQPQHF
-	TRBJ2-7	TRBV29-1	CSVGTAYEQYF
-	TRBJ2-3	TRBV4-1	CASSQDRDSSTDTQYF